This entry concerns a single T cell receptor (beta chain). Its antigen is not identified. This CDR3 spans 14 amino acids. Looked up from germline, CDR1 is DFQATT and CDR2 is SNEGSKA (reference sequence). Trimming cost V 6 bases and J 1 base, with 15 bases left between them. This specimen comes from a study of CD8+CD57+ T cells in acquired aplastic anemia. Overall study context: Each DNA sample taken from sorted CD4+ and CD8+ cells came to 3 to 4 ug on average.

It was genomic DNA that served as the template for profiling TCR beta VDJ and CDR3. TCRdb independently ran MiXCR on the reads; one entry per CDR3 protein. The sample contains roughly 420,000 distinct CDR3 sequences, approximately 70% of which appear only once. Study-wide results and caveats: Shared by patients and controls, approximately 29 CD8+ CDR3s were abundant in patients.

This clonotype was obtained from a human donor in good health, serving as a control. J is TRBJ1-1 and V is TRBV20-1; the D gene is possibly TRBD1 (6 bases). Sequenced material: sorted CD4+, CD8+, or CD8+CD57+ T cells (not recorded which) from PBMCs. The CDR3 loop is CSAVAGGSNTEAFF. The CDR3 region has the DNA TGCAGTGCAGTAGCGGGGGGCTCGAACACTGAAGCTTTCTTT.